This is a list of T cell receptor beta chains from one sample in a study of patients and donors after allogeneic stem cell transplantation. TCRdb fed the RT-PCR reads into MiXCR, producing one record per CDR3 protein. The data hold approximately 150,000 distinct CDR3 sequences, with about 40% observed a single time. The sample comprised blood, either unsorted or a sorted T cell fraction (not recorded which). The origin of the receptors is a human donor who was either an allogeneic HSCT recipient or a stem cell or donor lymphocyte infusion donor (not recorded which). It is not recorded whose cells these are; they may come from a transplant donor. Both conserved end residues are part of each CDR3. The D gene is left open where the match is weak. A clone size is listed for some rows: how often the clone was seen (once, few, many), or a class if it is expanded.

many,TRBJ1-2,-,TRBV24-1,TGTGCCACCAGTGATCATGGTTCGGGTAACTATGGCTACACCTTC,CATSDHGSGNYGYTF
-,TRBJ1-1,-,TRBV29-1,TGCAGCGTTGCCAGGGCGGGTACTGAAGCTTTCTTT,CSVARAGTEAFF
-,TRBJ2-3,-,TRBV9,TGTGCCAGCAGTGCCTCCCCAGTACTCCTCCCGGAGTATTTT,CASSASPVLLPEYF
many,TRBJ1-4,TRBD1,TRBV7-8,TGTGCCAGCAGCTCGGGACAGGAAAAACTGTTTTTT,CASSSGQEKLFF
-,TRBJ2-1,-,TRBV29-1,TGCAGCGCTAGCAGTTTTGAGCAGTTCTTC,CSASSFEQFF
-,TRBJ1-4,-,TRBV27,TGTGCCAGCTATTCCCTCTCCGGGTCAGTGTTTTTT,CASYSLSGSVFF
few,TRBJ1-1,-,TRBV5-1,TGCGCCAGCAGCTTGGGCCGGGTCGACACTGAAGCTTTCTTT,CASSLGRVDTEAFF
-,TRBJ2-3,-,TRBV9,TGTGCCAGCAGCTCACAACTCAGGGATACAGATACGCAGTATTTT,CASSSQLRDTDTQYF
-,TRBJ1-4,-,TRBV12-3/TRBV12-4,TGTGCCAGCAGTTTTCCCGACAGTCCTGAAAAACTGTTTTTT,CASSFPDSPEKLFF
-,TRBJ1-2,TRBD1,TRBV7-8,TGTGCCAGCAGCTTAGTGGCAGGGGGCGCCGGCTATGGCTACACCTTC,CASSLVAGGAGYGYTF
many,TRBJ1-2,TRBD1,TRBV10-3,TGTGCCATCAGCAGGACAGGGGGCTTTCATGGCTACACCTTC,CAISRTGGFHGYTF
few,TRBJ1-5,-,TRBV6-2/TRBV6-3,TGTGCCAGCAGTTACCGGGTGGGTCAGCCCCAGCATTTT,CASSYRVGQPQHF
-,TRBJ1-1,-,TRBV13,TGTGCCAGCAGCTTATATGGGGGTGGGGAGAACACTGAAGCTTTCTTT,CASSLYGGGENTEAFF
-,TRBJ1-1,-,TRBV28,TGTGCCAGCACCATAGGGTTCAGGACTGAAGCTTTCTTT,CASTIGFRTEAFF
few,TRBJ1-2,TRBD1,TRBV5-1,TGCGCCAGCAGCCCGACCGGGACAGGGTATGGCTACACCTTC,CASSPTGTGYGYTF
-,TRBJ1-2,-,TRBV5-1,TGCGCCAGCAGCTTTGGAAGTCATAGGGGCTACACCTTC,CASSFGSHRGYTF
-,TRBJ2-5,-,TRBV6-5,TGTGCCAGCAGGGGTCGGGGTTACCAAGAGACCCAGTACTTC,CASRGRGYQETQYF
few,TRBJ2-5,-,TRBV10-3,TGTGCCATCAGTGATGAGACGGATACTCAAGAGACCCAGTACTTC,CAISDETDTQETQYF
-,TRBJ2-4,-,TRBV5-6,TGTGCCAGCAGCTTGGTAAGGGTCCGGACCAAAAATATTCAGTACTTC,CASSLVRVRTKNIQYF
-,TRBJ2-1,-,TRBV12-3/TRBV12-4,TGTGCCAGCAGTTTTGAGTTTCCGTTAGGGGCTGGGGAGCAGTTCTTC,CASSFEFPLGAGEQFF
-,TRBJ1-5,TRBD1,TRBV12-3/TRBV12-4,TGTGCCAGCAGCCAGACAGGGGGCGGTCAGCCCCAGCATTTT,CASSQTGGGQPQHF
few,TRBJ2-3,-,TRBV9,TGTGCCAGCACATTCGGGGGACTCCTCACAGATACGCAGTATTTT,CASTFGGLLTDTQYF
few,TRBJ1-4,TRBD1,TRBV7-8,TGTGCCAGCAGAAATAGAATTGGACAGGGCGCAGAAAAACTGTTTTTT,CASRNRIGQGAEKLFF